What follows is one T cell receptor beta chain and its context. It has no known antigen specificity. Per-nucleotide qualities are absent, and no much larger clonotype sits a single base away. In Seattle, one collaborating source enrolled patients while the infection was active and tracked those patients longitudinally over the course of disease. Collaborating institutions collected whole blood in K2EDTA tubes following their own protocols. For TCRbeta analysis, collaborators shipped samples in one of three forms: frozen whole blood, isolated PBMCs, or DNA extracted from either of those sample types. This specimen belongs to a study of blood T cell repertoires in COVID-19 (dated by TCRdb to 2020 to 2022). Concerning the study at large: The collaborator samples originated in the United States, Italy and Spain and spanned the acute and convalescent phases of COVID-19. The material from the prospective study consisted of cDNA or gDNA derived from T cells, B-cell-depleted T cells, or PBMCs. Nearly every sample came with metadata listing a de-identified subject ID, COVID-19 status, age in years and sex. Deeply sampled blood TCRbeta repertoires from subjects exposed to, actively infected with, or recovered from COVID-19 were included in the dataset. The repertoires were released in a freely available public database intended as a resource for research on the immune response to SARS-CoV-2. The samples were drawn from two sources: the first 160 participants of the ongoing ImmuneRACE study, and 950 to 1,500 subjects contributed by 6 global collaborators. HLA class I and class II types, where available, came from metadata supplied by the sample provider rather than from assay-based typing.

The immunoSEQ Assay, a bias-controlled multiplex PCR, was used to amplify TCRbeta CDR3 regions from genomic DNA. Per the authors' processing: Nucleated cell counts per sample were estimated from amplification of reference gene primers within the assay. Sequence reads were collapsed and filtered to measure the absolute abundance of every unique TCRbeta CDR3 rearrangement. For each sample, productive Simpson clonality was calculated as the square root of Simpson's diversity index over productive rearrangements. Drawn from immuneACCESS, this table holds only the in-frame rearrangements with V and J called that TCRdb kept. Clones are partly lost; checked studies trace under half to an unresolved V gene and leave the rest unexplained. V, J and clone size are those of that table, while D and trimming were read from the DNA. Here the sample has under 400,000 clones; approximately 89% occur a single time. 3.5% to 4% of the sample is taken by the ten largest.

General study outcomes and caveats: Clinical and demographic metadata were provided uncurated, with the amount varying by source and participant.

According to the germline V gene, CDR1 reads SGDLS and CDR2 reads YYNGEE. Trimming removed 4 bases from V and 2 bases from J; the gene matches leave 8 bases unexplained. The CDR3 runs 15 amino acids, cysteine and phenylalanine included. The kept DNA is CDR3 alone, 45 bases in frame from the first base. The receptor was isolated from a woman aged 60-75 years with COVID-19, enrolled during active disease. The sequence is built from TRBV9 and TRBJ1-1; 7 bases in between match TRBD1. Material for sequencing was peripheral blood. CDR3 region: CASSTLGTANTEAFF. The nucleotide sequence is given as TGTGCCAGCAGCACCCTCGGGACAGCAAACACTGAAGCTTTCTTT.